One sample yielded the 16 T cell receptor beta chains listed below, sequenced in a study of cytomegalovirus exposure and HLA in healthy donors. The primer mix had 60 Vbeta and 13 Jbeta primers. Data came from immunoSEQ multiplex PCR; TCRdb stores just in-frame clones and leaves some out. The sample has more than 150,000 clones; about four fifths are singletons. The sequenced sample consisted of PBMCs. The receptors derive from a woman in her 30s in good health and CMV-seronegative.

The rearrangement joins TRBV11-2 to TRBJ2-3; D possibly corresponds to TRBD2 (6 bases). Germline loops: CDR1 SGHAT, CDR2 FQNNGV. V gave up 1 base and J gave up 0 bases, with 11 bases separating them. The CDR3 contains 16 residues. The CDR3, as DNA: TGTGCCAGCAGCTTAGTTAGCGGCTCTAGCACAGATACGCAGTATTTT. Protein product: CASSLVSGSSTDTQYF.

V is TRBV5-5 and J is TRBJ2-4; 10 nucleotides line up with TRBD1. This CDR3 is 12 amino acids long. Germline CDR1 and CDR2: SGHKS and YYEKEE (reference sequence). V was clipped by 8 bases and J by 7 bases; unmatched bases: 3. The CDR3 loop is CASPDRGNIQYF. CDR3 DNA: TGTGCCAGTCCGGACAGGGGGAACATTCAGTACTTC.

This chain uses TRBV11-1 with TRBJ2-7; D remains unclear. V dropped 1 base and J dropped 4 bases, with 5 bases sitting between them. Germline CDR1 reads SGHAT; CDR2 reads FQDESV (reference sequence). The CDR3 loop spans 12 amino acids. The CDR3, as DNA: TGTGCCAGCAGCTTAGGGCGGTACGAGCAGTACTTC. It codes for CASSLGRYEQYF.

This chain joins TRBV10-2 and TRBJ1-2, with D perhaps matching TRBD1 (5 bases). V lost 2 bases and J 0 bases, leaving 10 bases between the germline ends. The CDR3 spans 15 residues. Per the germline V gene, CDR1 is WSHSY and CDR2 is SAAADI. The CDR3 spells CASSETKTANYGYTF. DNA of the CDR3: TGCGCCAGCAGTGAGACAAAGACAGCTAACTATGGCTACACCTTC.

V usage is TRBV2 and J usage is TRBJ2-2; the match to TRBD2 covers 7 bases. The J segment lost 5 bases and the V segment lost 6 bases, leaving 9 bases of the junction unmatched. CDR1 is SNHLY and CDR2 is FYNNEI in the germline V gene. CDR3 size: 15 residues. CDR3 region: CASSNGLVHTGELFF. The CDR3 DNA sequence: TGTGCCAGCAGCAACGGACTAGTCCATACCGGGGAGCTGTTTTTT.

CDR3 in DNA: TGTGCCAGCAGCGTAGAGGGTAGCGGGGGGTTAAATGAGCAGTTCTTC. Translated: CASSVEGSGGLNEQFF. The chain employs TRBV9 and TRBJ2-1, with 10 bases lining up with TRBD2. The CDR3 contains 16 residues. Germline V gene data show CDR1 as SGDLS and CDR2 as YYNGEE. J was trimmed by 7 bases and V by 0 bases; bases with no gene match: 7.

This clone appeared a few times. This chain links TRBV6-6 with TRBJ1-3; unclear D gene. The CDR3 spans 13 residues. V was clipped by 6 bases and J by 4 bases, with 10 bases between them. The V gene's germline CDR1 is MNHNY and CDR2 SVGAGI (reference sequence). For the CDR3, the DNA is TGTGCCAGCAGAACCCCGGAGGGAAACACCATATATTTT. Its protein product is CASRTPEGNTIYF.

This clone was seen more than once but under ten times. V gene TRBV6-5 combines with J gene TRBJ2-7, with 8 bases aligning to TRBD1. Germline V lookup: CDR1 MNHEY, CDR2 SVGAGI. Trimming took 0 bases from V and 5 from J; bases not matched to a gene: 6. CDR3 size: 15 residues. CDR3 nucleotide sequence: TGTGCCAGCAGTTACTCGAATGCAGGGGGCGACGAGCAGTACTTC. Protein: CASSYSNAGGDEQYF.

The chain has TRBV29-1 and TRBJ2-7; 9 bases map to TRBD1. The CDR3 contains 14 residues. The germline V gene encodes CDR1 SQVTM and CDR2 ANQGSEA. The junction had 8 bases not matched to a gene; V was cut back by 0 bases and J by 8 bases. The CDR3 spells CSVEDIGTGRKQYF. The CDR3 nucleotides read TGCAGCGTTGAAGATATCGGGACAGGGCGTAAGCAGTACTTC.

This clone occurred a few times. The V and J genes are TRBV2 and TRBJ1-6; TRBD1 matches 8 bases. The V and J ends lost 2 bases and 10 bases, in that order; junction bases with no gene match: 16. The CDR3 is 18 residues long. Germline CDR1 reads SNHLY; CDR2 reads FYNNEI. The CDR3 is CASSESGRGRFRNSPLHF. The CDR3 DNA follows: TGTGCCAGCAGTGAATCAGGCAGGGGGCGCTTTCGCAACTCACCCCTCCACTTT.

The gene calls are TRBV27 and TRBJ1-1; TRBD1 agrees at 9 bases. Trimming took 6 bases from V and 3 from J; bases not matched to a gene: 5. The CDR3 is 14 residues long. Germline CDR1 and CDR2: MNHEY and SMNVEV (reference sequence). The CDR3 DNA follows: TGTGCCAGCAGACAGGGGGCGTTGGACACTGAAGCTTTCTTT. Encoded protein: CASRQGALDTEAFF.

V usage is TRBV11-2 and J usage is TRBJ2-3; D is unresolved. The CDR3 extends over 13 amino acids. CDR1 and CDR2 from the germline V gene are SGHAT and FQNNGV. With 5 bases removed from V and 1 base from J, the gap between germline ends came to 7 bases. For the CDR3, the DNA is TGTGCCAGCAGCCCGGTGGGCACAGATACGCAGTATTTT. This sequence encodes CASSPVGTDTQYF.

This clone is a singleton in its sample. V usage is TRBV14 and J usage is TRBJ2-7; D is uncertain. Trimming shortened V by 4 bases and J by 0 bases, and 10 bases separated the two germline ends. The CDR3 runs to 14 residues. Per germline, CDR1 SGHDN and CDR2 FVKESK. The chain's CDR3 is CASSLRHLSYEQYF. CDR3 DNA: TGTGCCAGCAGCCTCCGACACCTCTCCTACGAGCAGTACTTC.

The chain couples TRBV7-9 to TRBJ1-2; maybe TRBD1 (6 bases). The CDR3 is 15 amino acids. Per germline, CDR1 SEHNR and CDR2 FQNEAQ (reference sequence). The V end lost 1 base, the J end lost 2 bases, and 11 bases lay between the germline ends. The CDR3 loop reads CASSLGTATNYGYTF. The CDR3 DNA sequence: TGTGCCAGCAGCTTAGGGACAGCTACCAACTATGGCTACACCTTC.

This clone was counted a few times. The chain employs TRBV19 and TRBJ1-1; D possibly corresponds to TRBD1 (5 bases). Germline V lookup: CDR1 LNHDA, CDR2 SQIVND (reference sequence). V lost 6 bases and J 0 bases, leaving 8 bases between the germline ends. The length of the CDR3 is 13 residues. CDR3 sequence reads: CASSPTVNTEAFF. In DNA form, the CDR3 reads TGTGCCAGTAGCCCGACAGTGAACACTGAAGCTTTCTTT.

V is TRBV18 and J is TRBJ2-3, with TRBD1 matching 7 bases. The trim removed 4 bases at V and 2 bases at J, leaving 6 bases unmatched. The CDR3 spans 15 residues. Germline CDR1 is KGHSH and CDR2 is LQKENI. CDR3 amino acids: CASSQSRGSTDTQYF. CDR3 bases: TGTGCCAGCTCACAATCCAGGGGGTCCACAGATACGCAGTATTTT.